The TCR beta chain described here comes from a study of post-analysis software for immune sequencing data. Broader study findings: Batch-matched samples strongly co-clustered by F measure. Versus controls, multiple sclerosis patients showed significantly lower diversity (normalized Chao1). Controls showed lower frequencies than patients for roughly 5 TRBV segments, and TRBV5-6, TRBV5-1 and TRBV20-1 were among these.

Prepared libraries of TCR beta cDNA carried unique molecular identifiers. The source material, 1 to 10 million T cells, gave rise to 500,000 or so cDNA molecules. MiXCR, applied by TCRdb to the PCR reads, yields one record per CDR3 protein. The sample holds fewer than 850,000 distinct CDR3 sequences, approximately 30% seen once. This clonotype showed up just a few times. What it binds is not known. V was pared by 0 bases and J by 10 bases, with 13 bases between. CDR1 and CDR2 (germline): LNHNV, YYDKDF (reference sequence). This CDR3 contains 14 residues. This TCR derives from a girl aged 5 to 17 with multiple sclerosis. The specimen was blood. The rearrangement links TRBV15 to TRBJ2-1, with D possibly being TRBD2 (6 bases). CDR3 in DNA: TGTGCCACCAGCAGAGATCACGGGGAGGAAGAGCAGTTCTTC. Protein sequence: CATSRDHGEEEQFF.